The rows below give T cell receptor beta chains drawn from one sample of a study of CD8 T cells in ankylosing spondylitis. TCRdb analysed the 5' RACE reads with MiXCR anew, one entry per CDR3 protein. The data hold roughly 200,000 distinct CDR3 sequences, with 10% to 15% observed a single time. The specimen was blood, either unsorted or a sorted T cell fraction (not recorded which). All receptors come from a male donor with ankylosing spondylitis or in good health (not recorded which). Both conserved end residues are part of each CDR3. The D gene is left open where the match is weak. Clone size, where shown, is once, few, many, or a class for clones that have expanded.

CDR3 length | J gene | D gene | V gene | clone size | CDR3 protein | CDR3 DNA
15 | TRBJ2-3 | TRBD2 | TRBV7-9 | few | CASSYLAGTEDTQYF | TGTGCCAGCAGCTACCTAGCGGGGACGGAAGATACGCAGTATTTT
15 | TRBJ1-1 | NA | TRBV6-4 | few | CASSVYGGPNTEAFF | TGTGCCAGCAGTGTTTACGGCGGACCGAACACTGAAGCTTTCTTT
15 | TRBJ1-2 | TRBD1 | TRBV29-1 | many | CSVEDPRGLNYGYTF | TGCAGCGTTGAAGATCCCAGGGGGCTTAACTATGGCTACACCTTC
12 | TRBJ2-1 | NA | TRBV29-1 | few | CSVDVGGHEQFF | TGCAGCGTTGACGTCGGGGGCCATGAGCAGTTCTTC
17 | TRBJ2-2 | TRBD2 | TRBV7-6 | NA | CASTPGPLAGNTGELFF | TGTGCCAGCACTCCGGGCCCACTAGCGGGAAACACCGGGGAGCTGTTTTTT
18 | TRBJ2-3 | TRBD1 | TRBV3-1 | NA | CASSQGTGTGGLTDTQYF | TGTGCCAGCAGCCAAGGTACCGGGACAGGGGGTTTGACCGATACGCAGTATTTT
16 | TRBJ2-7 | NA | TRBV7-9 | NA | CASSSSTGQTSYEQYF | TGTGCCAGCAGCTCCTCCACCGGACAGACCTCCTACGAGCAGTACTTC
14 | TRBJ1-2 | NA | TRBV4-1 | few | CASSLIAEDYGYTF | TGCGCCAGCAGCCTCATTGCGGAGGACTATGGCTACACCTTC
14 | TRBJ2-1 | NA | TRBV7-8 | few | CASSPGTLYNEQFF | TGTGCCAGCAGCCCAGGGACTCTCTACAATGAGCAGTTCTTC
14 | TRBJ2-3 | TRBD2 | TRBV15 | many | CATRTSGDADTQYF | TGTGCCACCAGGACTAGCGGGGACGCAGATACGCAGTATTTT
17 | TRBJ2-7 | NA | TRBV4-2 | few | CASSQDLIVKGDYEQYF | TGTGCCAGCAGCCAAGATCTGATCGTAAAGGGGGACTACGAGCAGTACTTC
16 | TRBJ2-3 | NA | TRBV6-5 | many | CASSYSISGSTDTQYF | TGTGCCAGCAGTTACTCGATAAGCGGAAGCACAGATACGCAGTATTTT
15 | TRBJ2-7 | NA | TRBV5-1 | NA | CASSLGAGSTYEQYF | TGCGCCAGCAGCTTGGGCGCGGGCTCTACCTACGAGCAGTACTTC
14 | TRBJ2-2 | NA | TRBV5-3 | NA | CARGPGLGTGELFF | TGTGCCAGGGGCCCCGGGCTCGGGACCGGGGAGCTGTTTTTT
12 | TRBJ2-7 | NA | TRBV2 | few | CASKSSRPEQYF | TGTGCCAGCAAGAGTTCTCGTCCCGAGCAGTACTTC